The 21 T cell receptor beta chains reported below all come from one sample, sequenced in a study of memory CD4+ T cells and cytomegalovirus serostatus. The sort gate was single viable CD3+CD4+CD8-CD45RO+ cells for memory CD4+ T cells. Libraries were prepared by immunoSEQ multiplex PCR; TCRdb keeps only in-frame clonotypes and omits some of them. Of about 58,000 clones detected, 82% appear once; the ten largest clones hold roughly 0.5%. The sequenced material came from memory CD4+ T cells from blood. These receptors all come from an adult in good health and CMV-seronegative. Some clones in this sample may be carry-over from other donors' samples.

The chain links TRBV4-1 to TRBJ2-5; TRBD1 might be the D (5 bases). The germline CDR1 and CDR2 sequences are MGHRA and YSYEKL. This CDR3 is 15 amino acids long. Trimming cost V 0 bases and J 4 bases, with 12 bases left between them. CDR3 in amino acids: CASSQDPVGPETQYF. For the CDR3, the DNA is TGCGCCAGCAGCCAAGACCCAGTGGGGCCAGAGACCCAGTACTTC.

The CDR3 DNA reads TGTGCCAGCAGCTTAGCACAGGGAGGCAAAGCTTTCTTT. It specifies CASSLAQGGKAFF. The chain uses TRBV7-2 and TRBJ1-1; TRBD1 might be the D (6 bases). V gave up 0 bases and J gave up 9 bases, with 11 bases separating them. The CDR3 covers 13 residues. CDR1 is SGHTA and CDR2 is FQGNSA in the germline V gene.

The rearrangement uses TRBV19 and TRBJ2-7; D may be TRBD2 (6 bases). The V end was cut by 5 bases, the J end by 4 bases, with 21 bases between. CDR1 and CDR2 (germline): LNHDA, SQIVND (reference sequence). This CDR3 has 16 amino acids. CDR3 in amino acids: CASSSAGPPRDYEQYF. CDR3 DNA: TGTGCCAGTAGTTCGGCGGGGCCCCCTCGGGATTACGAGCAGTACTTC. Full variable domain (missing parts from reference TRBV19 and TRBJ2-7): DGGITQSPKYLFRKEGQNVTLSCEQNLNHDAMYWYRQDPGQGLRLIYYSQIVNDFQKGDIAEGYSVSREKKESFPLTVTSAQKNPTAFYLCASSSAGPPRDYEQYFGPGTRLTVT.

The chain joins TRBV7-2 to TRBJ1-1; no clear D gene. V lost 2 bases to trimming and J lost 2 bases, with 0 bases between them. Germline V gene sequence: CDR1 SGHTA, CDR2 FQGNSA. The CDR3 spans 11 residues. CDR3 in amino acids: CASSLNTEAFF. The DNA of the CDR3 is TGTGCCAGCAGCTTAAACACTGAAGCTTTCTTT.

This clone occurred once. J is TRBJ2-7 and V is TRBV4-2; no clear D. Trimming left V 0 bases short and J 1 base short, with 7 bases between. Germline CDR1 LGHNA, CDR2 YNFKEQ. The CDR3 consists of 14 residues. Here the CDR3 DNA reads TGTGCCAGCAGCCAAGAGGTCCCTTCCTACGAGCAGTACTTC. Residues: CASSQEVPSYEQYF.

V usage is TRBV7-9 and J usage is TRBJ2-3; the D call may be TRBD1 or TRBD2 (5 bases each). Trimming pared 4 bases from V and 4 bases from J, leaving 24 bases between. CDR3 length equals 18 residues. Germline loops: CDR1 SEHNR, CDR2 FQNEAQ (reference sequence). The CDR3 spells CASSSTIRGPWGSDTQYF. As DNA, the CDR3 is TGTGCCAGCAGCTCCACCATACGCGGGCCCTGGGGGTCAGATACGCAGTATTTT.

This sequence joins TRBV4-1 and TRBJ1-1; 8 bases are a match to TRBD1. This CDR3 contains 19 residues. Trimming removed 0 bases from V and 4 bases from J; junction bases left unmatched: 16. From germline, CDR1 is MGHRA and CDR2 YSYEKL. The CDR3 DNA follows: TGCGCCAGCAGCCAAGATGTTTTACTGGCCAGGGGGCTAGGCACTGAAGCTTTCTTT. Translated, it gives CASSQDVLLARGLGTEAFF.

The chain joins TRBV28 to TRBJ2-1; D is uncertain. The length of the CDR3 is 13 residues. Looked up from germline, CDR1 is MDHEN and CDR2 is SYDVKM. V lost 1 base, J lost 13 bases, and 14 bases lay in between. This chain's CDR3 is CASSLSQDRRQFF. CDR3 nucleotides: TGTGCCAGCAGTTTATCCCAGGATCGCCGTCAGTTCTTC.

This clone was detected only once. The chain couples TRBV5-6 to TRBJ1-2; D is perhaps TRBD1 (6 bases). V dropped 4 bases and J dropped 4 bases, with 11 bases sitting between them. This CDR3 comprises 13 residues. In germline, CDR1 is SGHDT, CDR2 YYEEEE. The CDR3: CASSADSTYGYTF. The CDR3 DNA reads TGTGCCAGCAGCGCGGACAGCACCTATGGCTACACCTTC.

V is TRBV5-1 and J is TRBJ2-7, with D perhaps TRBD2 (6 bases). The V gene's germline CDR1 is SGHRS and CDR2 YFSETQ. The V end lost 0 bases, the J end lost 3 bases, and 16 bases lay between the germline ends. This CDR3 region has 16 residues. CDR3 DNA sequence: TGCGCCAGCAGCTTGGCGCCTAGCGACCCCCGCTACGAGCAGTACTTC. Amino acid sequence: CASSLAPSDPRYEQYF.

To note about this clone: In the same sample, other DNA sequences code for this CDR3. The chain recombines TRBV7-3 with TRBJ2-3, with D perhaps matching TRBD2 (5 bases). There are 15 residues in the CDR3. The V gene's germline CDR1 is SGHTA and CDR2 FQGTGA. Trimming left V 1 base short and J 1 base short, with 9 bases between. The CDR3 here is CASSLSGLGTDTQYF. The DNA of the CDR3 is TGTGCCAGCAGCTTAAGCGGGTTGGGCACAGATACGCAGTATTTT.

The chain uses TRBV5-5 and TRBJ2-7, with D perhaps TRBD2 (6 bases). This CDR3 spans 13 amino acids. V was pared by 7 bases and J by 2 bases, with 13 bases between. Germline V gives CDR1 SGHKS, CDR2 YYEKEE (reference sequence). CDR3 protein: CASSWGVAYEQYF. CDR3 sequence (DNA): TGTGCCAGCTCCTGGGGGGTTGCCTACGAGCAGTACTTC. Together with reference TRBV5-5 and TRBJ2-7, the CDR3 gives the full variable domain: DAGVTQSPTHLIKTRGQQVTLRCSPISGHKSVSWYQQVLGQGPQFIFQYYEKEERGRGNFPDRFSARQFPNYSSELNVNALLLGDSALYLCASSWGVAYEQYFGPGTRLTVT.

The chain links TRBV5-4 to TRBJ2-5, with 11 bases that match TRBD1. Germline CDR1 SGHNT, CDR2 YYREEE (reference sequence). Trimming removed 4 bases from V and 5 bases from J; junction bases left unmatched: 7. This CDR3 comprises 15 residues. CDR3 amino acids: CASSLDRGRGETQYF. CDR3 nucleotides: TGTGCCAGCAGCCTGGACAGGGGGCGAGGTGAGACCCAGTACTTC.

The rearrangement uses TRBV28 and TRBJ1-5; TRBD1 aligns across 9 bases. The CDR3 sequence is 15 residues long. Per germline, CDR1 MDHEN and CDR2 SYDVKM. V was clipped by 7 bases and J by 4 bases; unmatched bases: 8. The CDR3 sequence is CASNLQGAFNQPQHF. CDR3 DNA sequence: TGTGCCAGCAACCTACAGGGGGCCTTTAATCAGCCCCAGCATTTT. The whole variable domain, filled in from reference TRBV28 and TRBJ1-5, reads DVKVTQSSRYLVKRTGEKVFLECVQDMDHENMFWYRQDPGLGLRLIYFSYDVKMKEKGDIPEGYSVSREKKERFSLILESASTNQTSMYLCASNLQGAFNQPQHFGDGTRLSIL.

J is TRBJ1-2 and V is TRBV28; D not certain. Trimming removed 4 bases at V and 0 bases at J, with 12 bases between. This CDR3 has 15 amino acids. Per germline, CDR1 MDHEN and CDR2 SYDVKM. The CDR3 DNA sequence: TGTGCCAGCAGTTCCAGTTTGGAGTCTAACTATGGCTACACCTTC. Encoded protein: CASSSSLESNYGYTF.

This chain links TRBV5-1 with TRBJ2-7; 10 nucleotides match TRBD1. The CDR3 has 15 residues. Unmatched junction bases numbered 4, after V lost 1 base and J lost 3 bases. Germline V CDR1 and CDR2: SGHRS, YFSETQ. The CDR3 here is CASSLHGTGDYEQYF. In DNA, the CDR3 is TGCGCCAGCAGCTTGCATGGGACAGGGGACTACGAGCAGTACTTC.

The rearrangement links TRBV6-1 to TRBJ1-2; no firm D call. Trimming pared 2 bases from V and 0 bases from J, leaving 22 bases between. Germline values: CDR1 MNHNS, CDR2 SASEGT. The CDR3 runs to 19 residues. The chain's CDR3 is CASSETAATVFLSNYGYTF. CDR3 DNA: TGTGCCAGCAGTGAAACCGCGGCTACAGTATTTTTATCTAACTATGGCTACACCTTC.

The V gene is TRBV4-2, the J gene TRBJ2-1; tentative D call: TRBD2 (5 bases). This CDR3 region has 15 residues. Germline V gene sequence: CDR1 LGHNA, CDR2 YNFKEQ. The V end was cut by 4 bases, the J end by 0 bases, with 10 bases between. CDR3 nucleotides: TGTGCCAGCAGCCCCCGGAGGCACTCCTACAATGAGCAGTTCTTC. Amino acids: CASSPRRHSYNEQFF.

The gene calls are TRBV7-2 and TRBJ2-7; D is ambiguous. This CDR3 comprises 14 residues. Trimming took off 3 bases at V and 5 bases at J, with 14 bases between the two ends. Germline CDR1 reads SGHTA; CDR2 reads FQGNSA. The DNA of the CDR3 is TGTGCCAGCAGCTTCCTCGGACCGGTCAACGAGCAGTACTTC. This translates into CASSFLGPVNEQYF.

V gene TRBV5-3 combines with J gene TRBJ2-1; 8 bases are shared with TRBD2. Being an ORF, TRBV5-3 has a function that is uncertain. The CDR3 runs 15 residues. After removal of 4 bases from V and 2 bases from J, the junction contained 5 bases not matched to a gene. In DNA, the CDR3 is TGTGCCAGAAGCCAGATCGGGGGGGCCTACAATGAGCAGTTCTTC. This sequence encodes CARSQIGGAYNEQFF.

The rearrangement joins TRBV7-9 to TRBJ2-1; 7 nucleotides align to TRBD1. Trimming at V came to 5 bases and at J to 5 bases, leaving 6 bases not matched to a gene. The CDR3 covers 14 residues. The V gene's germline CDR1 is SEHNR and CDR2 FQNEAQ (reference sequence). The DNA of the CDR3 is TGTGCCAGCAGCCCAGGGGGAACCCACAATGAGCAGTTCTTC. This codes for CASSPGGTHNEQFF.